This T cell receptor beta chain was identified in a study of response to subunit inactivated influenza vaccine. The study's findings and limits: Each seasonal influenza vaccination, the authors suggested, recruits few new T cells.

In TCRdb, the RT-PCR reads were re-called with MiXCR into one record per CDR3 protein. The sample has roughly 760,000 distinct CDR3 sequences, roughly 20% seen once. Germline assignment: CDR1 SGHAT and CDR2 FQNNGV. The CDR3 has 18 amino acids. The V and J ends lost 5 bases and 4 bases, in that order; junction bases with no gene match: 12. This clonotype was seen a few times. The antigen is undetermined. Sequencing was performed on PBMCs from blood, taken 4 to 6 days after vaccination. The chain uses TRBV11-2 and TRBJ2-5; 14 bases match TRBD2. The sequence was obtained from a man aged 45-60 years who received an inactivated influenza vaccine. The CDR3 nucleotides are TGTGCCAGCAGCGACGGGACTAGCGGGGGATTTCGGGGAGAGACCCAGTACTTC. As protein: CASSDGTSGGFRGETQYF.